One sample yielded the 26 T cell receptor beta chains listed below, sequenced in a study of response to subunit inactivated influenza vaccine. TCRdb processed the RT-PCR reads anew with MiXCR; each CDR3 protein has one entry. The sample has 430,000 or so distinct CDR3 sequences, 11% seen once; the top ten hold 10% to 15%. Sequenced material: PBMCs from blood, taken 45 days after vaccination. The receptors were gathered from a man between 50 and 59 years old who received an inactivated influenza vaccine.

The sample holds many counts of this clonotype. This chain connects TRBV12-3 or TRBV12-4 to TRBJ1-2; 8 bases match TRBD1. This CDR3 contains 14 residues. J lost 1 base, V lost 5 bases, and 3 bases had no gene match. The CDR3 DNA is TGTGCCAGCAGTAGGACAGGGAATAACTATGGCTACACCTTC. Encoded protein: CASSRTGNNYGYTF.

This chain connects TRBV7-2 to TRBJ1-2; D call uncertain. This CDR3 has 16 amino acids. The V and J ends lost 5 bases and 4 bases respectively, with 20 bases between them. Germline V gives CDR1 SGHTA, CDR2 FQGNSA. The CDR3 sequence: CASSPTRRSFSYGYTF. In nucleotides, the CDR3 is TGTGCCAGCAGCCCGACCCGTAGGTCGTTCAGCTATGGCTACACCTTC.

This clonotype showed up just a few times. The V and J genes are TRBV3-1 and TRBJ2-6; 8 positions agree with TRBD1. V trimming: 4 bases; J trimming: 5 bases; junction bases outside the gene matches: 13. Germline CDR1 reads LGHDT; CDR2 reads YNNKEL (reference sequence). The CDR3 has 18 residues. CDR3: CASSLHPRGQGWANVLTF. The DNA for the CDR3 is TGTGCCAGCAGCCTCCACCCTAGAGGACAGGGTTGGGCCAACGTCCTGACTTTC.

The chain combines TRBV12-3 or TRBV12-4 with TRBJ2-7; D remains ambiguous. CDR3 length equals 15 residues. V dropped 2 bases and J dropped 0 bases, with 11 bases sitting between them. CDR3 protein: CASSLYLGLSYEQYF. The CDR3 DNA reads as TGTGCCAGCAGTTTATATCTGGGCCTCTCCTACGAGCAGTACTTC.

This clonotype was counted only a few times. The chain is built from TRBV6-2 or TRBV6-3 and TRBJ2-3, with D perhaps assigned TRBD1 or TRBD2 (7 bases each). The length of the CDR3 is 16 residues. Germline CDR1 reads MNHEY; CDR2 reads SVGEGT. The ends were cut back, 2 bases at V and 1 base at J, with 13 bases in the middle. CDR3 loop: CASSYGRGRGTDTQYF. The DNA for the CDR3 is TGTGCCAGCAGTTACGGGAGGGGGCGGGGCACAGATACGCAGTATTTT.

This clonotype was detected ten times or more. The rearrangement joins TRBV5-1 to TRBJ2-7; TRBD1 is a possible D gene (6 bases). The germline V gene has CDR1 SGHRS and CDR2 YFSETQ. This CDR3 comprises 18 residues. The ends were cut back, 1 base at V and 4 bases at J, with 24 bases in the middle. The CDR3 coding sequence is TGCGCCAGCAGCTTGTCTCCATCGTACAGGGCGGTCGCGTACGAGCAGTACTTC. It is translated as CASSLSPSYRAVAYEQYF.

This clonotype was observed a handful of times. The chain recombines TRBV10-3 with TRBJ2-1; 7 nucleotides match TRBD2. V shed 4 bases and J 8 bases; nucleotides not matched to a gene: 8. This CDR3 spans 14 amino acids. CDR1 is ENHRY and CDR2 is SYGVKD in the germline V gene. The CDR3 sequence is CAISGASGFDEQFF. The CDR3 DNA follows: TGTGCCATCAGTGGGGCTAGCGGTTTCGATGAGCAGTTCTTC.

This chain uses TRBV20-1 with TRBJ2-5; D is perhaps TRBD1 (5 bases). The CDR3 totals 16 residues. The V end was cut by 0 bases, the J end by 0 bases, with 14 bases between. From germline, CDR1 is DFQATT and CDR2 SNEGSKA (reference sequence). CDR3 DNA: TGCAGTGCTAGAGATTGGTCCCCAGGGTACCAAGAGACCCAGTACTTC. Its translation: CSARDWSPGYQETQYF.

This clonotype was seen more than once but under ten times. The gene calls are TRBV12-3 or TRBV12-4 and TRBJ2-2, with 11 positions matching TRBD2. Trimming removed 4 bases from V and 6 bases from J; junction bases left unmatched: 4. The CDR3 loop spans 15 amino acids. Here the CDR3 reads CASSSASGGPGELFF. The CDR3 coding sequence is TGTGCCAGCAGTTCGGCTAGCGGGGGGCCCGGGGAGCTGTTTTTT.

In this sample, this clonotype turned up many times. The rearrangement links TRBV5-1 to TRBJ2-3, with TRBD2 as a possible D gene (6 bases). Deletions cut 4 bases from V and 0 bases from J, with 6 bases between. The CDR3 runs 13 residues. Per the germline V gene, CDR1 is SGHRS and CDR2 is YFSETQ. CDR3 DNA sequence: TGCGCCAGCAGCCGGGGGAGCACAGATACGCAGTATTTT. Protein: CASSRGSTDTQYF.

This clonotype was picked up a small number of times. This chain uses TRBV14 with TRBJ2-3; TRBD2 matches 9 bases. The V gene end was trimmed by 3 bases and the J gene end by 3 bases; junction bases not matched to a gene: 13. Germline CDR1 SGHDN, CDR2 FVKESK. The CDR3 runs to 18 residues. Written as DNA, the CDR3 is TGTGCCAGCAGCCACCACCCGCCGGGACTAGCTAGAACAGATACGCAGTATTTT. Amino acid sequence: CASSHHPPGLARTDTQYF.

J is TRBJ2-3 and V is TRBV7-9; TRBD1 matches at 10 bases. The CDR3 has 14 amino acids. The germline V gene encodes CDR1 SEHNR and CDR2 FQNEAQ (reference sequence). V lost 5 bases and J lost 6; bases outside the gene matches: 5. The CDR3 region is CASSMGQGMDTQYF. The CDR3 coding sequence is TGTGCCAGCAGCATGGGACAGGGGATGGATACGCAGTATTTT.

This clonotype appeared a few times. This sequence joins TRBV28 and TRBJ2-1; 11 positions agree with TRBD2. Looked up from germline, CDR1 is MDHEN and CDR2 is SYDVKM. The junction had 5 bases not matched to a gene; V was cut back by 5 bases and J by 5 bases. The CDR3 extends over 15 amino acids. This CDR3 is CASSPSGRTHNEQFF. Here the CDR3 DNA reads TGTGCCAGCAGTCCTAGCGGGAGGACCCACAATGAGCAGTTCTTC.

This clonotype has just a few counts. This chain uses TRBV4-3 with TRBJ2-3, with 9 positions matching TRBD2. J lost 0 bases, V lost 1 base, and 5 bases had no gene match. Germline V gene sequence: CDR1 LGHNA, CDR2 YSLEER. The CDR3 spans 17 residues. The CDR3: CASSQVAAGGSTDTQYF. CDR3 coding DNA: TGCGCCAGCAGCCAAGTGGCAGCGGGGGGTAGCACAGATACGCAGTATTTT.

Notes on this clonotype: The germline gene is not matched at one end of the junction; a read error may be the cause. The rearrangement joins TRBV6-2 or TRBV6-3 to TRBJ2-3, with TRBD2 identical over 7 bases. Germline V gives CDR1 MNHEY, CDR2 SVGEGT. The CDR3 length is 14 residues. Here the CDR3 DNA reads TGTGCCAGCAGTCTTGGACTAGTTCCAGAGACGCAGTATTTT. It specifies CASSLGLVPETQYF.

The chain combines TRBV20-1 with TRBJ2-1, with D unresolved. The CDR3 has 16 residues. The V and J ends lost 1 base and 0 bases respectively, with 13 bases between them. Germline V lookup: CDR1 DFQATT, CDR2 SNEGSKA (reference sequence). CDR3: CSARVGSSGSYNEQFF. For the CDR3, the DNA is TGCAGTGCTAGAGTAGGCTCATCAGGCTCCTACAATGAGCAGTTCTTC.

The V call is TRBV12-3 or TRBV12-4, the J call TRBJ1-5; possible D gene TRBD1, 6 bases. CDR3 length equals 11 residues. With 4 bases removed from V and 10 bases from J, the gap between germline ends came to 8 bases. CDR3: CASSSGTPQHF. The CDR3 nucleotides read TGTGCCAGCAGTTCCGGGACACCCCAGCATTTT.

This clonotype was counted only a few times. This chain connects TRBV20-1 to TRBJ2-7; possibly TRBD2 for D (5 bases). This CDR3 is built from 14 residues. Deletions cut 0 bases from V and 2 bases from J, with 11 bases between. Germline V CDR1 and CDR2: DFQATT, SNEGSKA (reference sequence). The CDR3 sequence is CSARDMRVTYEQYF. The CDR3 DNA reads TGCAGTGCTAGAGATATGAGGGTGACCTACGAGCAGTACTTC.

This clonotype was counted a few times. The CDR3 DNA is TGTGCCAGCAGTGAATCTGGGACCTATGGCTACACCTTC. As protein: CASSESGTYGYTF. V is TRBV25-1 and J is TRBJ1-2; a weak D match, TRBD1 (5 bases). This CDR3 spans 13 amino acids. Germline V gene data show CDR1 as MGHDK and CDR2 as SYGVNS. V was clipped by 1 base and J by 4 bases, with 7 bases between them.

This sequence joins TRBV7-2 and TRBJ2-2; 14 bases line up with TRBD2. J was trimmed by 7 bases and V by 6 bases; bases with no gene match: 4. Per the germline V gene, CDR1 is SGHTA and CDR2 is FQGNSA. This CDR3 is built from 15 residues. The CDR3 DNA reads TGTGCCAGCAGGCAGGGACTAGCGGGGGACGGGGAGCTGTTTTTT. Protein product: CASRQGLAGDGELFF.

Many counts were recorded for this clonotype. The chain joins TRBV2 to TRBJ2-7; D unclear. The ends were cut back, 4 bases at V and 6 bases at J, with 4 bases in the middle. The CDR3 covers 10 residues. Germline lookup yields CDR1 SNHLY and CDR2 FYNNEI. CDR3 DNA sequence: TGTGCCAGCAGTGTTTTCGAGCAGTACTTC. Protein: CASSVFEQYF. Variable domain in full (rest from reference TRBV2 and TRBJ2-7): EPEVTQTPSHQVTQMGQEVILRCVPISNHLYFYWYRQILGQKVEFLVSFYNNEISEKSEIFDDQFSVERPDGSNFTLKIRSTKLEDSAMYFCASSVFEQYFGPGTRLTVT.

This clonotype was found many times. DNA of the CDR3: TGCAGCGTCGCAGCGGGAGATATCACAGATACGCAGTATTTT. It is translated as CSVAAGDITDTQYF. The V gene is TRBV29-1, the J gene TRBJ2-3; 8 bases map to TRBD2. The V and J ends lost 6 bases and 2 bases, in that order; junction bases with no gene match: 7. Germline CDR1 SQVTM, CDR2 ANQGSEA. This CDR3 spans 14 amino acids.

This clonotype was found many times. This chain connects TRBV12-3 or TRBV12-4 to TRBJ2-1, with D maybe TRBD2 (6 bases). This CDR3 region has 17 residues. V lost 7 bases, J lost 0 bases, and 19 bases lay in between. The CDR3 spells CASTLVVAVLSYNEQFF. The CDR3 DNA sequence: TGTGCCAGCACCCTCGTGGTAGCGGTCCTCTCCTACAATGAGCAGTTCTTC.

This chain connects TRBV27 to TRBJ2-3; TRBD1 matches 10 bases. The V segment lost 6 bases and the J segment 1 base; nucleotides outside the gene matches: 1. CDR3 length: 14 amino acids. Germline V gives CDR1 MNHEY, CDR2 SMNVEV (reference sequence). DNA for the CDR3: TGTGCCAGCAGGGACAGGGGGGGCACAGATACGCAGTATTTT. Amino acid sequence: CASRDRGGTDTQYF.

This clonotype was seen only a few times. The rearrangement uses TRBV7-8 and TRBJ2-2; D is unresolved. The CDR3 is 16 amino acids. Between the trimmed V and J ends, which lost 1 base and 1 base, there was a span of 10 bases. Germline lookup yields CDR1 SGHVS and CDR2 FQNEAQ. The CDR3 region has the DNA TGTGCCAGCAGCTTAGAAGTGGGATTGAACACCGGGGAGCTGTTTTTT. It codes for CASSLEVGLNTGELFF.

This clonotype occurred a few times. The V and J genes are TRBV12-3 or TRBV12-4 and TRBJ1-4, with D hard to call. This CDR3 comprises 13 residues. V was pared by 6 bases and J by 8 bases, with 13 bases between. The CDR3 DNA sequence: TGTGCCAGCAGCCAAGGGTTCCGGGAAAAACTGTTTTTT. This codes for CASSQGFREKLFF.